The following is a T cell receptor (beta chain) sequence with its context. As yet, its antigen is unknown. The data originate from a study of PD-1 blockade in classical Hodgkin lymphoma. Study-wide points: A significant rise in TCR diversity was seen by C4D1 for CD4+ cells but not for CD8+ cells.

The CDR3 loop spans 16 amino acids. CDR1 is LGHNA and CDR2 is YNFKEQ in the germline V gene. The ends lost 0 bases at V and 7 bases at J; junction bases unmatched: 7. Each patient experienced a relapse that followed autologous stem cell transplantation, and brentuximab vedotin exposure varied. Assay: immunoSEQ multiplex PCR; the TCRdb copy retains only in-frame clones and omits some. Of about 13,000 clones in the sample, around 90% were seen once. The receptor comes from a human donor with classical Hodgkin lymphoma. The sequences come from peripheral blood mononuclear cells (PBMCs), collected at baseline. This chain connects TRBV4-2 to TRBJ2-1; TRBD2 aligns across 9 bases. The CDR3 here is CASSQDAASGINEQFF. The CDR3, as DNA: TGTGCCAGCAGCCAAGATGCGGCTAGCGGGATTAATGAGCAGTTCTTC.